This TCR beta chain was obtained from a study of response to subunit inactivated influenza vaccine. TCRdb recomputed calls from the RT-PCR reads with MiXCR, one row per CDR3 protein. The sample holds about 540,000 distinct CDR3 sequences; roughly 25% are singletons and the top ten take about 2.8%. The germline CDR1 and CDR2 sequences are SEHNR and FQNEAQ (reference sequence). This CDR3 contains 13 residues. As for this clonotype: The germline gene is not matched at one end of the junction; a read error may be the cause.

These data were also filed under a second study, of T cells expressing NK-cell markers. That study reports: Production of TCR beta cDNA relied on 5'RACE template switching with UMIs. TCR beta repertoires came from sorted CD3+CD56+NKG2C+, CD3+CD56+NKG2C- and CD3+CD56-NKG2C+ T cells. The CD3+CD56-NKG2C+ fraction of a handful of donors was likewise dominated by these clonotypes.

This specimen consisted of CD4+ T cells sorted from PBMCs, obtained 11 to 12 days after vaccination. This clonotype originated in a man aged 50-60 years who received an inactivated influenza vaccine. The chain links TRBV7-9 to TRBJ2-3; 7 bases map to TRBD2. CDR3 in DNA: TGTGCCAGCAGCCCTTCAGGGCCATACGCGGGGGATTTT. It codes for CASSPSGPYAGDF.